This paragraph covers one T cell receptor beta chain sequence. The sample comes from a study of human T cells and chemical hapten exposure. Total RNA was extracted from unfractionated whole blood. From the 5' RACE reads, TCRdb called clonotypes with MiXCR, one entry per CDR3 protein. The sample contains 130,000 or so distinct CDR3 sequences, around 4% of which appear only once. Trimming stripped 4 bases from V and 8 bases from J, with 16 bases between. Per germline, CDR1 SGHTA and CDR2 FQGNSA. CDR3 length equals 14 residues. This receptor was taken from a female donor in good health. V is TRBV7-2 and J is TRBJ2-3; D is possibly TRBD1 (6 bases). In nucleotides, the CDR3 is TGTGCCAGCAGCTCCATCCAACGCAGGGGTACGCAGTATTTT. Translation: CASSSIQRRGTQYF.